This record concerns one T cell receptor beta chain sequence. CDR3 length: 16 amino acids. With 0 bases removed from V and 1 base from J, the gap between germline ends came to 13 bases. The germline V gene has CDR1 MNHEY and CDR2 SVGEGT. MiXCR, run by TCRdb on the 5' RACE reads, gives a single entry per CDR3 protein. The sample records 1.5 million to 2 million distinct CDR3 sequences, about 31% being singletons. The sample comes from a study of identical twins. Input material: cord blood. The chain has TRBV6-2 or TRBV6-3 and TRBJ2-7; possible D gene TRBD2, 5 bases. The TCR comes from a newborn girl in good health. CDR3 region: CASSYSMYGISYEQYF. The CDR3, as DNA: TGTGCCAGCAGTTACTCGATGTACGGGATTTCCTACGAGCAGTACTTC.